Listed below are T cell receptor beta chains from one sample, sequenced in a study of T cell repertoires in cytomegalovirus infection. Their antigen targets remain unknown. One entry per CDR3 protein, called by TCRdb with MiXCR from the reads. The table has around 770,000 distinct CDR3 sequences, 25% to 35% seen once; the top ten hold around 13%. The material was cultured CD8+ T cells from PBMCs, obtained from culture after CMV antigen stimulation. Every receptor here comes from a human donor in good health (CMV status not recorded). Some clones in this sample may be carry-over from other donors' samples. CDR3s include the opening cysteine and the closing phenylalanine or tryptophan. A D gene is named only where the DNA matches it firmly. Size is stated for part of the rows, as once, few or many counts, or as a class when the clone is expanded.

>.|TRBV4-1|TRBJ1-6|few
TGCGCCAGCAGCCAAGCTAAGATGGGGACTTCACCCCTCCACTTT
CASSQAKMGTSPLHF
>.|TRBV7-2|TRBJ2-1|many
TGTGCCAGCAGCTTAGCCTTACTAGCAGGCTTGAACAATGAGCAGTTCTTC
CASSLALLAGLNNEQFF
>.|TRBV2|TRBJ1-1|.
TGTGCCAGCAGTGGATCGACAGGTAGTGAAGCTTTCTTT
CASSGSTGSEAFF
>TRBD2|TRBV28|TRBJ2-3|.
TGTGCCAGCAGTCCTTTTCATGGGCGGGGGGGCCCCGGAGATACGCAGTATTTT
CASSPFHGRGGPGDTQYF
>TRBD1|TRBV20-1|TRBJ2-4|.
TGCAGTGCTAGGGACAGGATCAAAAACATTCAGTACTTC
CSARDRIKNIQYF
>.|TRBV28|TRBJ1-5|.
TGTGCCAGCAGCCTACCCTCGGGAAGGCAGCCCCAGCATTTT
CASSLPSGRQPQHF
>TRBD1|TRBV7-9|TRBJ1-5|.
TGTGCCAGCAGCCCCGGCAGACAGGGGGTGTTGAATCAGCCCCAGCATTTT
CASSPGRQGVLNQPQHF
>TRBD1|TRBV6-5|TRBJ1-2|.
TGTGCCAGCAGTTACGGGACAGGGCTGGTATATGGCTACACCTTC
CASSYGTGLVYGYTF
>TRBD2|TRBV12-3/TRBV12-4|TRBJ2-2|few
TGTGCCAATGCGGGGGGGGCCGGGGAGCTGTTTTTT
CANAGGAGELFF
>TRBD1|TRBV12-3/TRBV12-4|TRBJ1-2|few
TGTGCCAGCAGGGCCGCCGACAGGGAATTAGGGAACTATGGCTACACCTTC
CASRAADRELGNYGYTF
>.|TRBV14|TRBJ2-5|.
TGTGCCAGCAGCCGGAGGTTCGGGGAGACCCAGTACTTC
CASSRRFGETQYF
>.|TRBV7-2|TRBJ2-1|.
TGTGCCAGCAGCACAGGGAGGTACAATGAGCAGTTCTTC
CASSTGRYNEQFF
>.|TRBV7-6|TRBJ1-3|.
TGTGCCAGCACCGGAGGGGCGGGAGGAAACACCATATATTTT
CASTGGAGGNTIYF
>.|TRBV19|TRBJ2-5|.
TGTGCCAGTAGTATGACTGAGCAAGAGACCCAGTACTTC
CASSMTEQETQYF
>.|TRBV27|TRBJ2-2|once
TGTGCCAGCAGCCTTCAGACCCCCGACAACCCGTTCGCGAACACCGGGGAGCTGTTTTTT
CASSLQTPDNPFANTGELFF
>TRBD1|TRBV7-9|TRBJ2-3|many
TGTGCCAGCAGCTTCCGACAGGGCAGCACAGATACGCAGTATTTT
CASSFRQGSTDTQYF
>.|TRBV7-9|TRBJ2-2|many
TGTGCCAGCAGTCACTTTCGAGACCCGAACACCGGGGAGCTGTTTTTT
CASSHFRDPNTGELFF
>.|TRBV7-3|TRBJ2-6|.
TGTGCCAGCAGCTCCGTTAGAACTGGGGCCAACGTCCTGACTTTC
CASSSVRTGANVLTF
>TRBD1|TRBV9|TRBJ2-4|.
TGTGCCAGCACGCCCCGGACAGGGGGCATTCAGTACTTC
CASTPRTGGIQYF
>TRBD1|TRBV28|TRBJ2-5|few
TGTGCCAGCAGTTTTTCCGGACAGGGTGAAGAGACCCAGTACTTC
CASSFSGQGEETQYF
>.|TRBV7-6|TRBJ2-3|.
TGTGCCAGCAGCTTAGCGCCGGACGGGGATACGCAGTATTTT
CASSLAPDGDTQYF
>TRBD1|TRBV7-6|TRBJ2-1|many
TGTGCCAGCAGCCCACCAGGGGGCTCACACAATGAGCAGTTCTTC
CASSPPGGSHNEQFF
>.|TRBV6-2/TRBV6-3|TRBJ2-3|many
TGTGCCAGCAGAGGGGTCAATGGGTTCACAGATACGCAGTATTTT
CASRGVNGFTDTQYF
>.|TRBV5-1|TRBJ2-2|.
TGCGCCAGCAGCTTGGAATGGGCCAGCGGATCGGGCACCGGGGAGCTGTTTTTT
CASSLEWASGSGTGELFF
>.|TRBV19|TRBJ1-3|.
TGTGCCAGTAGTACCCTCCCCAACAGGGATCCCTCTGGAAACACCATATATTTT
CASSTLPNRDPSGNTIYF
>.|TRBV6-2/TRBV6-3|TRBJ1-1|.
TGTGCCAGCGGACCCCAGCAAGCTTTCTTT
CASGPQQAFF